Each of the 14 T cell receptor beta chains below was sequenced from the same sample in a study of cytomegalovirus exposure and HLA in healthy donors. The PCR was carried out with 60 Vbeta primers and 13 Jbeta primers. The data were produced by immunoSEQ multiplex PCR, yet TCRdb's version contains in-frame clones alone and is incomplete. The data contain some 130,000 clones, 80% of them singletons. The sequencing sample was made of PBMCs. Source of these receptors: a male donor in good health and CMV-seronegative.

The chain couples TRBV6-1 to TRBJ2-1; TRBD1 matches at 8 bases. The V gene end was trimmed by 5 bases and the J gene end by 2 bases; junction bases not matched to a gene: 11. Germline CDR1 is MNHNS and CDR2 is SASEGT. CDR3 length: 17 residues. The DNA for the CDR3 is TGTGCCAGCAGTAAAGAACCTCAGGGGGCCCCCTACAATGAGCAGTTCTTC. It encodes CASSKEPQGAPYNEQFF.

In this sample, this clone turned up a few times. The chain employs TRBV5-6 and TRBJ2-2; weak D call: TRBD1 (5 bases). With 4 bases removed from V and 1 base from J, the gap between germline ends came to 8 bases. Germline values: CDR1 SGHDT, CDR2 YYEEEE. CDR3 length: 14 amino acids. The CDR3 sequence is CASSPGQNTGELFF. The CDR3 DNA follows: TGTGCCAGCAGCCCCGGACAGAACACCGGGGAGCTGTTTTTT.

This chain connects TRBV28 to TRBJ1-5, with 7 bases that match TRBD1. CDR1 is MDHEN and CDR2 is SYDVKM in the germline V gene. The CDR3 is made up of 15 amino acids. With 6 bases clipped from V and 11 bases from J, the junction kept 16 bases outside the gene matches. The CDR3 bases are TGTGCCAGCAGCCCCATCCCCGACAGGGTGAAAGCCCAGCATTTT. It codes for CASSPIPDRVKAQHF.

V is TRBV6-5 and J is TRBJ1-1; D is possibly TRBD1 (5 bases). The V end was cut by 8 bases, the J end by 4 bases, with 11 bases between. This CDR3 has 12 amino acids. From germline, CDR1 is MNHEY and CDR2 SVGAGI. Written as DNA, the CDR3 is TGTGCCAGCCGGGGGGGAGGCACTGAAGCTTTCTTT. This codes for CASRGGGTEAFF.

The V gene is TRBV14, the J gene TRBJ2-5; D remains ambiguous. There are 13 residues in the CDR3. Germline-derived CDR1 and CDR2 are SGHDN and FVKESK. Between the trimmed V and J ends, which lost 0 bases and 4 bases, there was a span of 6 bases. The CDR3 spells CASSQDLRETQYF. The CDR3 coding sequence is TGTGCCAGCAGCCAAGATCTGAGAGAGACCCAGTACTTC.

The chain joins TRBV5-6 to TRBJ2-3; a possible D gene is TRBD1 (5 bases). V gave up 5 bases and J gave up 5 bases, with 15 bases separating them. The CDR3 length is 14 residues. Germline CDR1 SGHDT, CDR2 YYEEEE. Here the CDR3 DNA reads TGTGCCAGCAGTTCGACAGAAATTGGAGATACGCAGTATTTT. Translation gives CASSSTEIGDTQYF. Filled out from reference TRBV5-6 and TRBJ2-3, the complete variable domain reads DAGVTQSPTHLIKTRGQQVTLRCSPKSGHDTVSWYQQALGQGPQFIFQYYEEEERQRGNFPDRFSGHQFPNYSSELNVNALLLGDSALYLCASSSTEIGDTQYFGPGTRLTVL.

The chain combines TRBV6-6 with TRBJ2-5; D call uncertain. The CDR3 spans 13 residues. V shed 2 bases and J shed 2 bases, with 6 bases lying between them. The germline CDR1 and CDR2 sequences are MNHNY and SVGAGI (reference sequence). In nucleotides, the CDR3 is TGTGCCAGCAGTTACAACAGACAAGAGACCCAGTACTTC. Its protein product is CASSYNRQETQYF.

The CDR3 DNA reads as TGTGCCTGGAGCAGGACAGTTAATCAGCCCCAGCATTTT. Translating it yields CAWSRTVNQPQHF. This chain uses TRBV30 with TRBJ1-5; a weak D match, TRBD1 (6 bases). Germline V gene sequence: CDR1 GTSNPN, CDR2 SVGIG (reference sequence). The CDR3 loop spans 13 amino acids. V was cut by 3 bases and J by 4 bases, with 10 bases left in between.

CDR3 in amino acids: CASSLERDYGYTF. The CDR3 nucleotides are TGCGCCAGCAGCTTGGAACGGGACTATGGCTACACCTTC. This sequence joins TRBV5-1 and TRBJ1-2; D call uncertain. This CDR3 has 13 residues. Germline values: CDR1 SGHRS, CDR2 YFSETQ. Trimming cost V 0 bases and J 3 bases, with 6 bases left between them.

The chain couples TRBV30 to TRBJ1-1; D gene unclear. Germline CDR1 is GTSNPN and CDR2 is SVGIG (reference sequence). The V end lost 0 bases, the J end lost 0 bases, and 8 bases lay between the germline ends. This CDR3 is 14 amino acids long. CDR3 sequence reads: CAWSVGVLNTEAFF. CDR3 sequence (DNA): TGTGCCTGGAGTGTGGGCGTTCTGAACACTGAAGCTTTCTTT.

The chain recombines TRBV10-3 with TRBJ2-3; a possible D gene is TRBD1 (6 bases). The CDR3 spans 13 residues. The germline gives CDR1 ENHRY, CDR2 SYGVKD. V lost 4 bases and J 6 bases, leaving 11 bases between the germline ends. CDR3 nucleotides: TGTGCCATCAGTGTGGGGGCCTCCGATACGCAGTATTTT. It translates to CAISVGASDTQYF.

This clone was seen just once. V and J are TRBV10-3 and TRBJ1-3; 7 bases map to TRBD1. J lost 4 bases, V lost 0 bases, and 9 bases had no gene match. The CDR3 consists of 17 residues. In germline, CDR1 is ENHRY, CDR2 SYGVKD. This CDR3 is CAISESLGRGQGNTIYF. Here the CDR3 DNA reads TGTGCCATCAGTGAGTCTCTGGGAAGGGGACAGGGAAACACCATATATTTT.

V usage is TRBV15 and J usage is TRBJ1-1, with 10 bases that match TRBD1. This CDR3 has 15 residues. V lost 1 base, J lost 7 bases, and 6 bases stayed unmatched. Germline V gene data show CDR1 as LNHNV and CDR2 as YYDKDF (reference sequence). CDR3 sequence: CATSRVGQGINEAFF. CDR3 in DNA: TGTGCCACCAGCAGAGTGGGACAGGGGATTAATGAAGCTTTCTTT.

The rearrangement joins TRBV7-2 to TRBJ2-2; 10 bases match TRBD2. The germline gives CDR1 SGHTA, CDR2 FQGNSA. The CDR3 has 15 residues. With 0 bases clipped from V and 10 bases from J, the junction kept 5 bases outside the gene matches. The CDR3 DNA reads TGTGCCAGCAGCTTAGCTTCTAGCGGGAGCGTGGAGCTGTTTTTT. It is translated as CASSLASSGSVELFF.